A single sample is the source of the 11 T cell receptor beta chains below, sequenced in a study of blood T cell repertoires in COVID-19. Repertoires were generated with immunoSEQ multiplex PCR, while TCRdb's copy carries only in-frame clones and drops some. The sample lists approximately 65,000 clones, roughly 85% seen once, with 0.9% to 1.5% in the top ten. What was sequenced was peripheral blood. All receptors come from a man aged 40-49 years with acute or convalescent COVID-19.

The chain joins TRBV18 to TRBJ2-7, with 7 nucleotides matching TRBD1. Losses at the gene ends were 3 bases for V and 5 bases for J; bases not matched to a gene: 7. This CDR3 is 14 amino acids long. The germline gives CDR1 KGHSH, CDR2 LQKENI. The CDR3 DNA reads as TGTGCCAGCTCACCGCGGACAGGTGTGGACGAGCAGTACTTC. Its protein product is CASSPRTGVDEQYF.

The V and J genes are TRBV11-3 and TRBJ1-2; TRBD1 matches at 11 bases. The CDR3 sequence is 16 residues long. Germline trimming cut 4 bases from V and 2 bases from J; bases unmatched to any gene: 6. Germline assignment: CDR1 SGHNT and CDR2 YENEEA. CDR3 coding DNA: TGTGCCAGCAGCTCCGGACAGGGGGCTAACAACTATGGCTACACCTTC. The encoded protein is CASSSGQGANNYGYTF. Filled out from reference TRBV11-3 and TRBJ1-2, the complete variable domain reads EAGVVQSPRYKIIEKKQPVAFWCNPISGHNTLYWYLQNLGQGPELLIRYENEEAVDDSQLPKDRFSAERLKGVDSTLKIQPAELGDSAVYLCASSSGQGANNYGYTFGSGTRLTVV.

The chain links TRBV4-1 to TRBJ1-1; D not resolved. This CDR3 is 16 amino acids long. V lost 4 bases, J lost 1 base, and 16 bases lay in between. Germline-derived CDR1 and CDR2 are MGHRA and YSYEKL. The CDR3 reads CASSPGGEGWNTEAFF. DNA of the CDR3: TGCGCCAGCAGCCCCGGTGGGGAGGGATGGAACACTGAAGCTTTCTTT.

The gene calls are TRBV2 and TRBJ1-2; D remains unclear. Germline CDR1 SNHLY, CDR2 FYNNEI. V was pared by 0 bases and J by 2 bases, with 4 bases between. The CDR3 extends over 13 amino acids. The CDR3 is CASSEASNYGYTF. The CDR3 coding sequence is TGTGCCAGCAGTGAAGCCTCGAACTATGGCTACACCTTC. Filled out from reference TRBV2 and TRBJ1-2, the complete variable domain reads EPEVTQTPSHQVTQMGQEVILRCVPISNHLYFYWYRQILGQKVEFLVSFYNNEISEKSEIFDDQFSVERPDGSNFTLKIRSTKLEDSAMYFCASSEASNYGYTFGSGTRLTVV.

This chain uses TRBV3-1 (or the pseudogene TRBV3-2) with TRBJ1-4; the D is unclear. Per germline, CDR1 LGHDT and CDR2 YNNKEL (reference sequence). V gave up 1 base and J gave up 0 bases, with 9 bases separating them. The CDR3 covers 16 residues. CDR3 loop: CASSQVRQTTNEKLFF. The CDR3 DNA reads TGTGCCAGCAGCCAAGTCAGACAAACAACTAATGAAAAACTGTTTTTT.

The chain links TRBV14 to TRBJ2-2, with a possible D match to TRBD2 (6 bases). Germline V gene sequence: CDR1 SGHDN, CDR2 FVKESK. There are 16 residues in the CDR3. V gave up 3 bases and J gave up 6 bases, with 17 bases separating them. The CDR3 region has the DNA TGTGCCAGCAGCCAGAATGCCGGGGGTTGGGCCGGGGAGCTGTTTTTT. Its translation: CASSQNAGGWAGELFF.

The chain carries TRBV7-2 and TRBJ1-2; weak D call: TRBD1 (5 bases). Germline CDR1 reads SGHTA; CDR2 reads FQGNSA. V gave up 1 base and J gave up 6 bases, with 15 bases separating them. There are 15 residues in the CDR3. The CDR3: CASSLELGQGNGYTF. The CDR3 bases are TGTGCCAGCAGCTTAGAATTAGGCCAGGGTAATGGCTACACCTTC. Based on the CDR3 plus reference TRBV7-2 and TRBJ1-2, the full variable domain is GAGVSQSPSNKVTEKGKDVELRCDPISGHTALYWYRQSLGQGLEFLIYFQGNSAPDKSGLPSDRFSAERTGGSVSTLTIQRTQQEDSAVYLCASSLELGQGNGYTFGSGTRLTVV.

The rearrangement joins TRBV11-2 to TRBJ2-2, with D maybe TRBD2 (6 bases). CDR1 is SGHAT, CDR2 FQNNGV, per germline. CDR3 size: 13 residues. The ends were cut back, 7 bases at V and 6 bases at J, with 12 bases in the middle. CDR3 residues: CASILARAGELFF. Here the CDR3 DNA reads TGTGCCAGCATCCTAGCGAGGGCCGGGGAGCTGTTTTTT.

The rearrangement uses TRBV3-1 (or the pseudogene TRBV3-2) and TRBJ1-6, with TRBD1 identical over 7 bases. The CDR3 runs 13 residues. Losses at the gene ends were 8 bases for V and 11 bases for J; bases not matched to a gene: 9. In germline, CDR1 is LGHDT, CDR2 YNNKEL (reference sequence). Written as DNA, the CDR3 is TGTGCCAGCTCGACAGGGAGGAATCCACCCCTCCACTTT. Translated: CASSTGRNPPLHF.

The V gene is TRBV6-2 or TRBV6-3, the J gene TRBJ2-7; D gene unclear. The CDR3 runs 11 residues. Trimming took off 4 bases at V and 3 bases at J, with 4 bases between the two ends. CDR1 MNHEY and CDR2 SVGEGT come from the germline V gene. The CDR3 DNA reads as TGTGCCAGCAGTTTCATCTACGAGCAGTACTTC. It yields the protein CASSFIYEQYF.

This clone was seen only once. The V call is TRBV13, the J call TRBJ1-2; D possibly corresponds to TRBD1 (5 bases). The CDR3 extends over 15 amino acids. Germline V gene data show CDR1 as PRHDT and CDR2 as FYEKMQ (reference sequence). Trimming stripped 6 bases from V and 7 bases from J, with 21 bases between. CDR3 protein: CASRQARVREGGYTF. In DNA, the CDR3 is TGTGCCAGCAGACAAGCCCGTGTCAGGGAAGGTGGCTACACCTTC.